This T cell receptor beta chain was sequenced in a study of T cells in Graves' hyperthyroidism and ophthalmopathy. Study observations and caveats: In validation, the model predicted ophthalmopathy. These predictions came a median roughly six months before onset. Blood also held most thyroid clonotypes expanded beyond 0.001. Ophthalmopathy could be told apart from stable hyperthyroidism with a 13 V-J model.

The investigators amplified TCR beta CDR3 regions from RNA transcripts. HTBI primers were used for first-round RT-PCR of the TCR CDR3. TCRdb itself ran the multiplex PCR reads through MiXCR, one entry per CDR3 protein. The table lists about 600,000 distinct CDR3 sequences, about 14% of them singletons. This clonotype occurred many times. Its specificity is not known. The germline V gene encodes CDR1 SGDLS and CDR2 YYNGEE. Trimming cost V 1 base and J 8 bases, with 15 bases left between them. The CDR3 has 14 residues. Isolation of PBMCs was performed on 10 ml fresh peripheral blood. This receptor was identified in a woman between 18 and 29 years old with Graves' ophthalmopathy. Specimen: blood. The V call is TRBV9, the J call TRBJ1-2; D is perhaps TRBD1 (6 bases). The CDR3 is CASSVRGASDGYTF. The CDR3 nucleotides are TGTGCCAGCAGCGTACGGGGGGCTAGTGACGGCTACACCTTC.